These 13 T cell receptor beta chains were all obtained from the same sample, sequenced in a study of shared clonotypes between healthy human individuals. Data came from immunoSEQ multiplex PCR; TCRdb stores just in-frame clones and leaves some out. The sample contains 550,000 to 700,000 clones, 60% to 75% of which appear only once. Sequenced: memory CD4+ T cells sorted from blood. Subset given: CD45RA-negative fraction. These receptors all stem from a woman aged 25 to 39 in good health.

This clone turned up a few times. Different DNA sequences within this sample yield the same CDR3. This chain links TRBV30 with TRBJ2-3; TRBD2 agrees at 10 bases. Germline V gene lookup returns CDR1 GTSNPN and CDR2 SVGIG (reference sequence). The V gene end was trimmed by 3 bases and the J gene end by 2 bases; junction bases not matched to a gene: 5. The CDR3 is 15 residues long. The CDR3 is CAWRASGGATDTQYF. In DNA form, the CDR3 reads TGTGCCTGGAGAGCTAGCGGGGGAGCCACAGATACGCAGTATTTT.

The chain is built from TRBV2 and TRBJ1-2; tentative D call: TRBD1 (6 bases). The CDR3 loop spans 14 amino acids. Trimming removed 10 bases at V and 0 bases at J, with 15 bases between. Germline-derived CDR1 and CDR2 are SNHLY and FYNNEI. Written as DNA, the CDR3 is TGTGCCAACCGAGGACAGTTAGCTAACTATGGCTACACCTTC. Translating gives CANRGQLANYGYTF.

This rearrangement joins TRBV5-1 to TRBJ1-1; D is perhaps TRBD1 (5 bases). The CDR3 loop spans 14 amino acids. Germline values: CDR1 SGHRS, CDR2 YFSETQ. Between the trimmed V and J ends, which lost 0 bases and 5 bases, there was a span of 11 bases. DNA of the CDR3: TGCGCCAGCAGCTTGGAGGGGCTGTGGACTGAAGCTTTCTTT. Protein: CASSLEGLWTEAFF.

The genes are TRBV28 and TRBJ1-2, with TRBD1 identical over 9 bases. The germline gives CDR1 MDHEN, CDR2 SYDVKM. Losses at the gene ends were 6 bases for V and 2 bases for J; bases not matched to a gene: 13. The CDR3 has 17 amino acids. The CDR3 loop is CASRPPGQGGLNYGYTF. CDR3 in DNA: TGTGCCAGCAGACCCCCGGGACAGGGCGGTCTGAACTATGGCTACACCTTC.

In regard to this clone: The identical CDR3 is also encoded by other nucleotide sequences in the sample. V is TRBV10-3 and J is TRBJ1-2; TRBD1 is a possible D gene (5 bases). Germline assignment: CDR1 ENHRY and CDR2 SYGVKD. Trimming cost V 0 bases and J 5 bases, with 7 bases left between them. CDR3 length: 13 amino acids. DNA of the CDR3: TGTGCCATCAGTGAGTCGGGGGGATATGGCTACACCTTC. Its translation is CAISESGGYGYTF.

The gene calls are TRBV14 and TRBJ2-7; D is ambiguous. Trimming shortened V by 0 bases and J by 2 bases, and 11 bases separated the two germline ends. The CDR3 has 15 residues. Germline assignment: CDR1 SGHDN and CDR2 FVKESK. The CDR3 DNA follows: TGTGCCAGCAGCCAAGATAAAGGCTTTACCTACGAGCAGTACTTC. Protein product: CASSQDKGFTYEQYF.

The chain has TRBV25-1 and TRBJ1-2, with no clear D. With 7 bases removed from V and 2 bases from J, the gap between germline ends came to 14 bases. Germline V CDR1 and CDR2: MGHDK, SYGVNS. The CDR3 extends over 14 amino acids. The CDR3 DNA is TGTGCCAGCACGAAGATGGGAGGCAACTATGGCTACACCTTC. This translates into CASTKMGGNYGYTF.

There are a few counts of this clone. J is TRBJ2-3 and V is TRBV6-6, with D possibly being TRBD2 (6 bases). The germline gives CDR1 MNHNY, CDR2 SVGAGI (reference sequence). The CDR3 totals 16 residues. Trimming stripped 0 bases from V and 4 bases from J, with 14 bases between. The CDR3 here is CASSYSIQGGADTQYF. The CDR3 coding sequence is TGTGCCAGCAGTTACTCGATTCAAGGCGGGGCAGATACGCAGTATTTT.

The CDR3 sequence: CASSEAGYGATNEKLFF. The CDR3 coding sequence is TGTGCCAGCAGTGAAGCGGGATACGGGGCAACTAATGAAAAACTGTTTTTT. The V gene is TRBV6-1, the J gene TRBJ1-4; D is unresolved. This CDR3 is built from 17 residues. The germline V and J ends were trimmed by 0 bases and 0 bases, with 11 bases remaining between them. Germline V gene lookup returns CDR1 MNHNS and CDR2 SASEGT.

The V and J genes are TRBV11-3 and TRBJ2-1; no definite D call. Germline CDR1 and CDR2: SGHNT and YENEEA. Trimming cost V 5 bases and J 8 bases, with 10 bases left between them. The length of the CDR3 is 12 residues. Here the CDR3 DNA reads TGTGCCAGCAGCCAAGACTGGGATGAGCAGTTCTTC. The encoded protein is CASSQDWDEQFF.

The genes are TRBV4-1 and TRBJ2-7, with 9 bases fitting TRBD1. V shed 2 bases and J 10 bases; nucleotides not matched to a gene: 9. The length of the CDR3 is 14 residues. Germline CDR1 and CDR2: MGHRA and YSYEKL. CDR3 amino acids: CASSQTGTGSNQYF. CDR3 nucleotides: TGCGCCAGCAGCCAAACCGGGACAGGGTCGAACCAGTACTTC.

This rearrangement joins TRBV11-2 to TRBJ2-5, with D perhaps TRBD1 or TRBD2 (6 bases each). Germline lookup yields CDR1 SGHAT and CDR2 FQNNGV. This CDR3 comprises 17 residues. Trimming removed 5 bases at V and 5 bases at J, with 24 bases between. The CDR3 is CASSDRDIVGGRETQYF. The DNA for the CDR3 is TGTGCCAGCAGCGATAGGGATATTGTAGGGGGGCGGGAGACCCAGTACTTC.

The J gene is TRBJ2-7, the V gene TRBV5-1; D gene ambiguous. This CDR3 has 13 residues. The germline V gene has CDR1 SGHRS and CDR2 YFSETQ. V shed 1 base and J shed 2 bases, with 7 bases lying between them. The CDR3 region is CASSLYETYEQYF. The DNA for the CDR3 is TGCGCCAGCAGCTTGTATGAAACCTACGAGCAGTACTTC.